These 17 T cell receptor beta chains share one sample of origin, sequenced in a study of early T cells in non-severe SARS-CoV-2 infection. TCRdb recomputed calls from the 5' RACE reads with MiXCR, one row per CDR3 protein. This table has over 70,000 distinct CDR3 sequences, about 14% appearing once. The sample was whole blood, taken at baseline. The receptor source for this set is an adult who was a healthcare worker with PCR-confirmed SARS-CoV-2 infection or an uninfected control (not recorded which).

Concerning this clonotype: The junction shows a germline mismatch at one end, possibly a read error. The rearrangement links TRBV20-1 to TRBJ2-1, with TRBD2 identical over 14 bases. This CDR3 is built from 15 residues. Germline CDR1 is DFQATT and CDR2 is SNEGSKA (reference sequence). The CDR3 reads CGAGRTSGRNNEQFF. For the CDR3, the DNA is TGCGGTGCTGGAAGGACTAGCGGGAGGAACAATGAGCAGTTCTTC.

The chain has TRBV28 and TRBJ2-1; 11 bases match TRBD2. The CDR3 sequence is 14 residues long. Germline V gives CDR1 MDHEN, CDR2 SYDVKM. Trimming at V came to 5 bases and at J to 8 bases, leaving 5 bases not matched to a gene. The CDR3 DNA reads TGTGCCAGCAGTGCACTAGCGGGAGTTGATGAGCAGTTCTTC. Encoded protein: CASSALAGVDEQFF.

This clonotype occurred a few times. The chain links TRBV28 to TRBJ2-5, with 8 bases fitting TRBD2. The germline V gene encodes CDR1 MDHEN and CDR2 SYDVKM. V shed 5 bases and J 8 bases; nucleotides not matched to a gene: 10. The CDR3 consists of 14 residues. The CDR3 here is CASSPPGLAGTQYF. The CDR3 DNA reads as TGTGCCAGCAGTCCCCCGGGGCTAGCGGGTACCCAGTACTTC.

The genes are TRBV27 and TRBJ2-2, with TRBD1 as a possible D gene (5 bases). Germline V gene lookup returns CDR1 MNHEY and CDR2 SMNVEV (reference sequence). Trimming removed 2 bases from V and 6 bases from J, with 10 bases in between. CDR3 length equals 14 residues. CDR3 DNA sequence: TGTGCCAGCAGTTTACTCAGGGCGGCCGGGGAGCTGTTTTTT. Protein product: CASSLLRAAGELFF.

This clonotype is a singleton in its sample. This sequence joins TRBV21-1 and TRBJ1-6; the tabulated D call, TRBD1, remains unverified against the DNA. TRBV21-1 is classified as a pseudogene. CDR3 length: 14 residues. CDR3 bases: TGTGCCAGCAGCAAGGACAGCCACCGTTCACCCCTCCACTTT. This encodes CASSKDSHRSPLHF.

In this sample, this clonotype turned up a few times. The chain couples TRBV29-1 to TRBJ2-5; 7 bases are shared with TRBD1. Germline V CDR1 and CDR2: SQVTM, ANQGSEA. The CDR3 has 17 residues. Losses at the gene ends were 0 bases for V and 5 bases for J; bases not matched to a gene: 15. The CDR3 reads CSVEDPAGTAQVETQYF. CDR3 bases: TGCAGCGTTGAAGATCCAGCCGGGACAGCCCAAGTGGAGACCCAGTACTTC.

The table lists this clonotype with many counts. The V gene is TRBV14, the J gene TRBJ2-2, with a possible D match to TRBD1 (5 bases). The CDR3 is 12 residues long. V was pared by 4 bases and J by 8 bases, with 8 bases between. Germline CDR1 and CDR2: SGHDN and FVKESK. The CDR3 nucleotides are TGTGCCAGCAGCCCCCAGGGAGGGGAGCTGTTTTTT. This sequence encodes CASSPQGGELFF.

The chain employs TRBV14 and TRBJ2-7; D is uncertain. CDR1 is SGHDN, CDR2 FVKESK, per germline. V dropped 0 bases and J dropped 1 base, with 10 bases sitting between them. The CDR3 extends over 15 amino acids. The CDR3 sequence: CASSQDRASSYEQYF. Written as DNA, the CDR3 is TGTGCCAGCAGCCAAGATCGGGCCTCATCCTACGAGCAGTACTTC.

The CDR3 nucleotides read TGTGCCAGCAAGGGCACAATGAACACTGAAGCTTTCTTT. This sequence encodes CASKGTMNTEAFF. The chain links TRBV2 to TRBJ1-1; D remains unclear. In germline, CDR1 is SNHLY, CDR2 FYNNEI. This CDR3 region has 13 residues. V was shortened by 7 bases and J by 0 bases, with 9 bases between the two germline ends.

CDR3 sequence (DNA): TGCGCCAGCAGCCTCGGGAGGGGCTCCTACGAGCAGTACTTC. Amino acid sequence: CASSLGRGSYEQYF. The rearrangement uses TRBV4-1 and TRBJ2-7, with 8 bases that match TRBD2. V dropped 4 bases and J dropped 0; count of bases not matched to a gene: 2. Germline values: CDR1 MGHRA, CDR2 YSYEKL. This CDR3 spans 14 amino acids.

This sequence joins TRBV9 and TRBJ2-1; D unresolved. CDR1 is SGDLS and CDR2 is YYNGEE in the germline V gene. The CDR3 has 14 residues. Deletions cut 4 bases from V and 0 bases from J, with 8 bases between. The CDR3 is CASSIDGSYNEQFF. The CDR3 nucleotides read TGTGCCAGCAGCATTGACGGCTCCTACAATGAGCAGTTCTTC.

This clonotype appeared many times. The rearrangement uses TRBV12-3 or TRBV12-4 and TRBJ2-1; perhaps D is TRBD1 or TRBD2 (5 bases each). This CDR3 is built from 11 residues. Trimming cost V 8 bases and J 7 bases, with 9 bases left between them. The CDR3 DNA follows: TGTGCCAGCGCCTGGGGGAATGAGCAGTTCTTC. It codes for CASAWGNEQFF.

This clonotype appeared many times. This chain uses TRBV19 with TRBJ2-7; 10 nucleotides align to TRBD2. Germline CDR1 and CDR2: LNHDA and SQIVND (reference sequence). This CDR3 has 14 amino acids. The V gene end was trimmed by 8 bases and the J gene end by 3 bases; junction bases not matched to a gene: 7. In DNA form, the CDR3 reads TGTGCCAGTCCGATATCTAGCGGGAGCTACGAGCAGTACTTC. Encoded protein: CASPISSGSYEQYF.

This clonotype was counted a few times. V usage is TRBV9 and J usage is TRBJ2-3, with 10 bases matching TRBD2. The V and J ends lost 3 bases and 3 bases, in that order; junction bases with no gene match: 10. CDR1 and CDR2 from the germline V gene are SGDLS and YYNGEE. CDR3 length: 17 residues. This CDR3 is CASSAQLAGSGTDTQYF. The CDR3 DNA follows: TGTGCCAGCAGCGCCCAACTAGCGGGGTCAGGTACAGATACGCAGTATTTT.

This clonotype was detected many times. The chain is built from TRBV29-1 and TRBJ1-4; a weak D match, TRBD1 (5 bases). The length of the CDR3 is 13 residues. Germline CDR1 is SQVTM and CDR2 is ANQGSEA. V was pared by 6 bases and J by 8 bases, with 16 bases between. The DNA of the CDR3 is TGCAGCGTCCCCGGGACGGTGGACGAAAAACTGTTTTTT. This gives the protein CSVPGTVDEKLFF.

The chain carries TRBV12-3 or TRBV12-4 and TRBJ2-7; D is unclear. V lost 6 bases and J lost 1, with 10 bases in between. This CDR3 region has 13 residues. CDR3 protein: CASRGSLSYEQYF. In DNA form, the CDR3 reads TGTGCCAGCAGGGGTTCCTTGTCCTACGAGCAGTACTTC.

The rearrangement joins TRBV20-1 to TRBJ2-7; possibly TRBD1 for D (6 bases). CDR1 and CDR2 from the germline V gene are DFQATT and SNEGSKA (reference sequence). The CDR3 extends over 14 amino acids. The V and J ends lost 0 bases and 2 bases respectively, with 11 bases between them. The CDR3 nucleotides read TGCAGTGCTAGAGACCCGACAGGTACCTACGAGCAGTACTTC. This sequence encodes CSARDPTGTYEQYF.